This T cell receptor beta chain was profiled in a study of molecular identifiers for immune sequencing clone quantification. Study in general: The replicate experiment used RNA from about 21,000 or 97,000 naive CD8 cells. This RNA was split into five aliquots, and four of them were sequenced. Study-wide results and caveats: It was shown that clones above 20 RNA copies held over 97% of effector molecules, but under 1% in naive cells. One cell's worth of spiked Jurkat TCR RNA was reportedly detectable among about a million naive cells.

Generation of bulk TCR libraries relied on previously described methods and listed TCR primers. TCRdb processed the PCR reads anew with MiXCR; each CDR3 protein has one entry. Of under 650,000 distinct CDR3 sequences in the sample, around 20% were seen once. A word on this clonotype: Its antigen is unknown. Since a much larger clone is just one base distant, this may be a read error.

This CDR3 contains 14 residues. Trimming pared 5 bases from V and 4 bases from J, leaving 12 bases between. Looked up from germline, CDR1 is SGHNT and CDR2 is YENEEA. The chain carries TRBV11-3 and TRBJ1-3; D uncertain. This receptor was obtained from a human donor in good health. Some libraries in this study had Jurkat cell RNA spiked in. The sample taken for sequencing was naive CD8+ T cells from blood, with Jurkat cell RNA spiked in. As to subset: FACS-sorted CD8+CD4-CCR7+CD45RA+ naive T cells. The CDR3 nucleotides read TGTGCCAGCAGCAACCGCTGTCGGGGAAACACCATATATTTT. It yields the protein CASSNRCRGNTIYF. The full variable domain, completed using reference TRBV11-3 and TRBJ1-3, is EAGVVQSPRYKIIEKKQPVAFWCNPISGHNTLYWYLQNLGQGPELLIRYENEEAVDDSQLPKDRFSAERLKGVDSTLKIQPAELGDSAVYLCASSNRCRGNTIYFGEGSWLTVV.